The rows below give T cell receptor beta chains drawn from one sample of a study of T-cell reconstitution after alpha-beta-depleted transplantation in children. A single record per CDR3 protein comes from TCRdb applying MiXCR to the PCR reads. The sample lists 440,000 or so distinct CDR3 sequences, 43% seen once, with around 29% in the top ten. This specimen was PBMCs, taken before TCRalphabeta/CD19-depleted stem cell transplant. The receptors were gathered from a girl aged 2 to 9 with aplastic anemia, due to receive a stem cell transplant. CDR3s include the opening cysteine and the closing phenylalanine or tryptophan. D genes are given only for firm matches. Expanded clones are given a class, and other clones once, few, many or no size at all.

CDR3 length	J gene	D gene	clone size	V gene	CDR3 protein	CDR3 DNA
13	TRBJ1-2	TRBD1	few	TRBV5-1	CASSPGTDVGYTF	TGCGCCAGCAGCCCCGGGACAGATGTCGGCTACACCTTC
14	TRBJ2-5	TRBD2	.	TRBV10-3	CATGTSEGMETQYF	TGTGCCACCGGGACTAGCGAAGGGATGGAGACCCAGTACTTC
13	TRBJ1-4	TRBD1	.	TRBV7-2	CASSQDRGALLFF	TGTGCCAGCAGCCAGGACAGGGGAGCCTTGCTGTTTTTT
14	TRBJ2-5	TRBD2	.	TRBV7-7	CASSPLGEGVPRYF	TGTGCTAGCAGCCCGTTAGGGGAGGGCGTTCCTCGGTACTTC
16	TRBJ1-6	.	.	TRBV6-5	CASSSQTLIGNSPLHF	TGTGCCAGCAGTTCCCAGACCCTAATCGGGAATTCACCCCTCCACTTT
15	TRBJ2-5	TRBD1	once	TRBV5-1	CASSWTGGGQETQYF	TGCGCCAGCAGCTGGACAGGGGGAGGGCAAGAGACCCAGTACTTC
13	TRBJ1-2	TRBD1	many	TRBV5-1	CASSLQGTYGYTF	TGCGCCAGCAGCTTACAGGGGACCTATGGCTACACCTTC
15	TRBJ2-3	.	.	TRBV29-1	CSPIVVGPLTDTQYF	TGCAGCCCGATCGTGGTGGGACCCTTAACAGATACGCAGTATTTT
18	TRBJ2-7	TRBD2	few	TRBV7-8	CASTQTGTSGGLSYEQYF	TGTGCCAGCACCCAAACCGGGACTAGCGGGGGCCTCTCCTACGAGCAGTACTTC
15	TRBJ1-5	TRBD1	.	TRBV5-1	CASSLGPGQGRPQHF	TGCGCCAGCAGCTTGGGCCCTGGACAGGGCCGCCCCCAGCATTTT
12	TRBJ2-5	.	few	TRBV20-1	CSGFRGQETQYF	TGCAGTGGTTTCCGGGGGCAAGAGACCCAGTACTTC
13	TRBJ2-4	.	few	TRBV11-2	CASRQGTGNIQYF	TGTGCCAGCAGGCAGGGGACGGGAAACATTCAGTACTTC
16	TRBJ2-4	.	few	TRBV25-1	CASRGDSTGYGNIQYF	TGTGCCAGCAGGGGGGACTCAACAGGTTATGGAAACATTCAGTACTTC
15	TRBJ2-4	.	.	TRBV6-1	CASSEALGALNIQYF	TGTGCCAGCAGTGAAGCGTTGGGGGCTTTGAACATTCAGTACTTC
12	TRBJ2-7	.	.	TRBV29-1	CSARRTDYEQYF	TGCAGCGCCCGGCGCACGGACTACGAGCAGTACTTC
16	TRBJ2-1	TRBD2	.	TRBV12-3/TRBV12-4	CASSAGWTSGYNEQFF	TGTGCCAGCAGTGCTGGTTGGACTAGCGGTTACAATGAGCAGTTCTTC
13	TRBJ2-7	TRBD1	.	TRBV6-2/TRBV6-3	CASRTGTVDEQYF	TGTGCCAGCAGGACAGGGACAGTCGACGAGCAGTACTTC
14	TRBJ2-5	TRBD1	.	TRBV12-3/TRBV12-4	CASSQGQGLETQYF	TGTGCCAGCAGTCAGGGACAGGGGCTAGAGACCCAGTACTTC
14	TRBJ2-7	.	few	TRBV27	CASSLVGGNYEQYF	TGTGCCAGCAGTTTAGTCGGGGGAAACTACGAGCAGTACTTC
18	TRBJ2-7	TRBD2	few	TRBV11-2	CASSLWASGTSGGYEQYF	TGTGCCAGCAGCTTATGGGCTTCAGGGACTAGCGGGGGCTACGAGCAGTACTTC
15	TRBJ1-2	TRBD1	few	TRBV6-1	CASSRGQGANYGYTF	TGTGCCAGCAGCCGTGGACAGGGAGCTAACTATGGCTACACCTTC
14	TRBJ2-7	.	.	TRBV27	CASSLLGNNYEQYF	TGTGCCAGCAGTTTATTGGGAAACAACTACGAGCAGTACTTC
14	TRBJ2-3	.	.	TRBV10-3	CAISGQQGHDTQYF	TGTGCCATCAGTGGTCAACAGGGCCATGATACGCAGTATTTT
15	TRBJ2-1	.	many	TRBV7-9	CASRPDSSSYNEQFF	TGTGCCAGCAGGCCTGACAGTAGCTCCTACAATGAGCAGTTCTTC
14	TRBJ2-1	TRBD2	few	TRBV29-1	CSVGKRGEYNEQFF	TGCAGCGTTGGCAAGCGGGGGGAGTACAATGAGCAGTTCTTC
13	TRBJ1-1	.	few	TRBV6-1	CASSPNGASEAFF	TGTGCCAGCAGCCCGAACGGAGCGAGTGAAGCTTTCTTT
16	TRBJ2-2	.	.	TRBV27	CASSLSGGRPTGELFF	TGTGCCAGCAGTTTATCGGGGGGGCGCCCCACCGGGGAGCTGTTTTTT
13	TRBJ2-1	.	.	TRBV4-1	CASSHQLGDEQFF	TGCGCCAGCAGCCATCAATTAGGGGATGAGCAGTTCTTC
13	TRBJ2-1	.	few	TRBV7-2	CASSVGRGNEQFF	TGTGCCAGCAGCGTAGGGCGGGGCAATGAGCAGTTCTTC
11	TRBJ2-7	.	few	TRBV20-1	CSARGDYEQYF	TGCAGTGCTAGAGGGGATTACGAGCAGTACTTC
10	TRBJ1-1	.	.	TRBV20-1	CSIRRAEAFF	TGCAGTATTCGGAGGGCTGAAGCTTTCTTT
15	TRBJ2-3	TRBD2	.	TRBV27	CASSLVGGYLDTQYF	TGTGCCAGCAGTTTGGTGGGGGGGTATCTTGATACGCAGTATTTT
16	TRBJ2-1	TRBD2	many	TRBV5-1	CASSLTSGSDYNEQFF	TGCGCCAGCAGCCTCACCAGCGGGAGCGACTACAATGAGCAGTTCTTC
13	TRBJ2-7	.	once	TRBV28	CASRAGLHYEQYF	TGTGCCAGCCGGGCGGGATTGCACTACGAGCAGTACTTC
15	TRBJ2-1	.	.	TRBV20-1	CSASDPGRLSNEQFF	TGCAGTGCCTCAGACCCGGGGCGCTTATCCAATGAGCAGTTCTTC
15	TRBJ1-2	.	.	TRBV6-5	CASSYGGGHNYGYTF	TGTGCCAGCAGTTACGGTGGGGGGCATAACTATGGCTACACCTTC
15	TRBJ2-5	TRBD2	many	TRBV20-1	CSATRSGRGQETQYF	TGCAGTGCTACCAGGAGCGGGAGGGGACAAGAGACCCAGTACTTC
13	TRBJ1-4	.	many	TRBV27	CASSGQGREKLFF	TGTGCCAGCAGTGGGCAGGGTCGTGAAAAACTGTTTTTT
14	TRBJ2-7	.	.	TRBV9	CASSVEARDYEQYF	TGTGCCAGCAGCGTAGAGGCTAGAGACTACGAGCAGTACTTC
14	TRBJ2-5	.	.	TRBV28	CASSNTGSVETQYF	TGTGCCAGCAGTAATACAGGGTCAGTGGAGACCCAGTACTTC
14	TRBJ1-2	.	many	TRBV12-3/TRBV12-4	CASTDAGIGGGYTF	TGTGCCAGCACCGATGCGGGGATCGGTGGTGGCTACACCTTC
8	TRBJ2-3	.	many	TRBV7-9	CGGDTQYF	TGTGGCGGGGATACGCAGTATTTT